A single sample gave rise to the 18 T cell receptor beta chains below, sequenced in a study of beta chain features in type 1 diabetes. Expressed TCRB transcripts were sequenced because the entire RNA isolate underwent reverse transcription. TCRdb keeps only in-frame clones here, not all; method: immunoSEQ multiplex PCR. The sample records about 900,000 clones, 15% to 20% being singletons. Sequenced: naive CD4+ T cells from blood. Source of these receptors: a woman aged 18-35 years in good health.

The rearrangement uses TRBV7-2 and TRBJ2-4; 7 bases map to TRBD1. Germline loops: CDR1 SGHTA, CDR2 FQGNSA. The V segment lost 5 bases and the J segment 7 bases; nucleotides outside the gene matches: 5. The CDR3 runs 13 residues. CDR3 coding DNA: TGTGCCAGCAGCGGGACAGTAAGGAACATTCAGTACTTC. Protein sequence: CASSGTVRNIQYF.

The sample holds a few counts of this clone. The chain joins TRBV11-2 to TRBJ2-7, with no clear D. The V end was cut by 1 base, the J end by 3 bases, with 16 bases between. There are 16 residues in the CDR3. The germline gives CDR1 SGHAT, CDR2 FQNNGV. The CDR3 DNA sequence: TGTGCCAGCAGCTTAGCACCAATGACCTACGGCTACGAGCAGTACTTC. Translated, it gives CASSLAPMTYGYEQYF.

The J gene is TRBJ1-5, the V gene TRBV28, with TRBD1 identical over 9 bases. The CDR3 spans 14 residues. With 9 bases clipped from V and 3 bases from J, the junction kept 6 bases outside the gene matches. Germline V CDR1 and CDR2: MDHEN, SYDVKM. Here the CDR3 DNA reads TGTGCCAGTAAGGGACAGGGACCCAATCAGCCCCAGCATTTT. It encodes CASKGQGPNQPQHF.

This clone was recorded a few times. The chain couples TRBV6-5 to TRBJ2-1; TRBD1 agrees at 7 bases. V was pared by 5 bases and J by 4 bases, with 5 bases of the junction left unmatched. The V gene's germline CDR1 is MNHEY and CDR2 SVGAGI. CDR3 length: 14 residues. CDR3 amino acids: CASSRTGKYNEQFF. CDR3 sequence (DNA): TGTGCCAGCAGTCGGACAGGAAAGTACAATGAGCAGTTCTTC.

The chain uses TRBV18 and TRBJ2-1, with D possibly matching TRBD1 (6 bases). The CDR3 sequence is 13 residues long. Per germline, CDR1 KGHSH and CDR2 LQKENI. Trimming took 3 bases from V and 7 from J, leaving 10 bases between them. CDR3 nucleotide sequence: TGTGCCAGCTCACCGACGGACAGAAATGAGCAGTTCTTC. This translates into CASSPTDRNEQFF.

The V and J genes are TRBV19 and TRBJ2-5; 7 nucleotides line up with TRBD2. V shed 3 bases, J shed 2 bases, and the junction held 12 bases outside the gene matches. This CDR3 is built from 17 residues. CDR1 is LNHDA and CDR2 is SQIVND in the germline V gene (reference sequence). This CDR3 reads CASSIGLQRGSQETQYF. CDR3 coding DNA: TGTGCCAGTAGTATCGGGTTGCAGCGGGGATCACAAGAGACCCAGTACTTC.

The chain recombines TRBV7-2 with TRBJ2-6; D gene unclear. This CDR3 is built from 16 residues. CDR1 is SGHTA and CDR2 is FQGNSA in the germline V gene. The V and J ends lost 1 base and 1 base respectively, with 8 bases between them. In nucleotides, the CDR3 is TGTGCCAGCAGCTTAGGATTTTCTTCTGGGGCCAACGTCCTGACTTTC. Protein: CASSLGFSSGANVLTF.

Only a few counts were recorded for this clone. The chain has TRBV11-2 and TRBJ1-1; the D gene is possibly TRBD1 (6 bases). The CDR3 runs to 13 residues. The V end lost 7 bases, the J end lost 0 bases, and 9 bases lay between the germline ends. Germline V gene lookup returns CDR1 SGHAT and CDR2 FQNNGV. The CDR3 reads CASKGQLNTEAFF. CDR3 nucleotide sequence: TGTGCCAGCAAGGGACAATTGAACACTGAAGCTTTCTTT.

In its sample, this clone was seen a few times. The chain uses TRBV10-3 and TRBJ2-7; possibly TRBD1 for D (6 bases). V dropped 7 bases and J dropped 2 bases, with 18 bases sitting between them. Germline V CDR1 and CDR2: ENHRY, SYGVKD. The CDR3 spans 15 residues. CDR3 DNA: TGTGCCATCACTTCGGGTCAGGGGATTGCCTACGAGCAGTACTTC. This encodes CAITSGQGIAYEQYF.

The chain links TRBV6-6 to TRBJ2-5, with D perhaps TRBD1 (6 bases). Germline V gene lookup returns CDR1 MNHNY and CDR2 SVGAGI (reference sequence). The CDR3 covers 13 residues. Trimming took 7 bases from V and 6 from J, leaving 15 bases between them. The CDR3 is CASTTTGSKTQYF. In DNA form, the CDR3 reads TGTGCCAGCACCACGACAGGTTCCAAGACCCAGTACTTC.

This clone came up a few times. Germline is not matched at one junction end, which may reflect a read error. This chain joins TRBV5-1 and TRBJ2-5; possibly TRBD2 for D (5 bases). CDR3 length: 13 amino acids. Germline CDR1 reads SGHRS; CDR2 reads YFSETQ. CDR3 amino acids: CASSLVAGETQYF. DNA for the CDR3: TGTGCCAGCAGCTTGGTCGCGGGAGAGACCCAGTACTTC.

The CDR3 coding sequence is TGTGCCAGCAGGTCCGGGACCACGCCTTCCGAGCAGTACTTC. Amino acids: CASRSGTTPSEQYF. The chain couples TRBV5-4 to TRBJ2-7, with D perhaps assigned TRBD1 or TRBD2 (5 bases each). The length of the CDR3 is 14 residues. V dropped 5 bases and J dropped 6 bases, with 18 bases sitting between them. In germline, CDR1 is SGHNT, CDR2 YYREEE (reference sequence).

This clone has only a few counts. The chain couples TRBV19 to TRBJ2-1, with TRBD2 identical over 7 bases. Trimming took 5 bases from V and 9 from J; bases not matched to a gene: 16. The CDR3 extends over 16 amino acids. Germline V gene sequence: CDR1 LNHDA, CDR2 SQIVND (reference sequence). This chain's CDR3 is CASSSGSGNKMGEQFF. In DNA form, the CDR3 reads TGTGCCAGTAGTTCCGGGAGCGGGAACAAGATGGGTGAGCAGTTCTTC.

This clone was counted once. CDR3 residues: CASSLIWTSGRENTGELFF. The CDR3, as DNA: TGTGCCAGCAGCTTAATTTGGACTAGCGGGAGGGAGAACACCGGGGAGCTGTTTTTT. The rearrangement links TRBV7-9 to TRBJ2-2; 15 nucleotides line up with TRBD2. Germline-derived CDR1 and CDR2 are SEHNR and FQNEAQ (reference sequence). The ends lost 2 bases at V and 1 base at J; junction bases unmatched: 5. This CDR3 comprises 19 residues. Full variable domain (outside the CDR3, taken from reference TRBV7-9 and TRBJ2-2): DTGVSQNPRHKITKRGQNVTFRCDPISEHNRLYWYRQTLGQGPEFLTYFQNEAQLEKSRLLSDRFSAERPKGSFSTLEIQRTEQGDSAMYLCASSLIWTSGRENTGELFFGEGSRLTVL.

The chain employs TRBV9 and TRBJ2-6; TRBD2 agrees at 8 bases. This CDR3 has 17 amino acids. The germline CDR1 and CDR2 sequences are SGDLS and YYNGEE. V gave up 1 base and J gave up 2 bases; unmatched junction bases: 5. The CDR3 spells CASSVLAGTAGANVLTF. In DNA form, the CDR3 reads TGTGCCAGCAGCGTATTAGCGGGAACGGCTGGGGCCAACGTCCTGACTTTC. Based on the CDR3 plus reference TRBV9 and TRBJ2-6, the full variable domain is DSGVTQTPKHLITATGQRVTLRCSPRSGDLSVYWYQQSLDQGLQFLIQYYNGEERAKGNILERFSAQQFPDLHSELNLSSLELGDSALYFCASSVLAGTAGANVLTFGAGSRLTVL.

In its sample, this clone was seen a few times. The CDR3 protein is CASSQHPDTQYF. In DNA form, the CDR3 reads TGTGCCAGCAGTCAGCATCCAGATACGCAGTATTTT. The gene calls are TRBV6-6 and TRBJ2-3, with D uncertain. Trimming removed 5 bases from V and 4 bases from J, with 7 bases in between. Germline values: CDR1 MNHNY, CDR2 SVGAGI (reference sequence). The CDR3 is 12 residues long.

The CDR3 sequence: CASSQVAGGRTEAFF. For the CDR3, the DNA is TGCGCCAGCAGCCAAGTGGCAGGGGGACGAACTGAAGCTTTCTTT. The V and J genes are TRBV4-1 and TRBJ1-1, with 7 bases matching TRBD1. The CDR3 has 15 residues. Germline values: CDR1 MGHRA, CDR2 YSYEKL. The junction had 7 bases not matched to a gene; V was cut back by 1 base and J by 5 bases.

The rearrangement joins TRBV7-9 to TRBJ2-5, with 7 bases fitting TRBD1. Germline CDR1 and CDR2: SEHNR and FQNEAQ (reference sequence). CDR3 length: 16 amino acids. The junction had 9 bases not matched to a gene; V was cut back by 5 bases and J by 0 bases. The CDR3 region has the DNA TGTGCCAGCAGCCAACCCGGGACAGTGTACCAAGAGACCCAGTACTTC. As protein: CASSQPGTVYQETQYF.